Below are 15 T cell receptor beta chains sequenced from a single sample in a study of tumor and adjacent non-tumor tissue in lung cancer. A modified ARM-PCR protocol with three rounds of nested PCR amplified TCRbeta. TCRdb re-called the multiplex PCR reads with MiXCR, one entry per CDR3 protein. The sample records about 80,000 distinct CDR3 sequences, over 80% being singletons. No cell sorting was done before RNA was extracted from the tissue. Material for sequencing was lung tumor tissue. Receptors originate from a woman in her fifties or sixties with non-small cell lung cancer.

The rearrangement uses TRBV20-1 and TRBJ2-1; the match to TRBD2 covers 9 bases. The CDR3 spans 19 residues. Germline CDR1 and CDR2: DFQATT and SNEGSKA (reference sequence). V lost 4 bases and J lost 9; bases outside the gene matches: 25. The CDR3 spells CSATWNSVSGSVSRSEQFF. In nucleotides, the CDR3 is TGCAGTGCTACTTGGAACTCGGTTAGCGGGAGCGTGTCTCGCAGTGAGCAGTTCTTC.

This chain joins TRBV20-1 and TRBJ2-7, with TRBD2 matching 8 bases. The V gene's germline CDR1 is DFQATT and CDR2 SNEGSKA (reference sequence). V lost 8 bases and J lost 4; bases outside the gene matches: 16. There are 15 residues in the CDR3. CDR3 nucleotides: TGCAGTATTAGAGATCCCCGGGAGGGCCTGTACGAGCAGTACTTC. This sequence encodes CSIRDPREGLYEQYF.

With respect to this clonotype: The junction and the germline gene differ at one end; a read error may be behind it. This sequence joins TRBV29-1 and TRBJ2-1; 7 nucleotides line up with TRBD2. Germline CDR1 SQVTM, CDR2 ANQGSEA. This CDR3 contains 14 residues. The CDR3 nucleotides are TGCGGCGTCTCCAGCGGGACCGGGGGCAATGAGCAGTTCTTC. This translates into CGVSSGTGGNEQFF.

About this clonotype: Mismatch with germline at one junction end may stem from a read error. The CDR3 DNA reads TGCGTCAGCAGCCAGGGGCCTTCCACAGATACGCATTATTTT. Translating gives CVSSQGPSTDTHYF. J is TRBJ2-3 and V is TRBV4-3; possible D gene TRBD1, 6 bases. The V gene's germline CDR1 is LGHNA and CDR2 YSLEER. The CDR3 length is 14 residues.

A note on this clonotype: The junction does not match germline at one end; this may be a read error. The CDR3 region is CVSAPEGGGSSFNEQFF. CDR3 DNA: TGTGTCAGCGCCCCAGAGGGCGGGGGAAGCTCCTTCAATGAGCAGTTCTTC. This chain connects TRBV11-2 to TRBJ2-1; 7 nucleotides match TRBD2. The length of the CDR3 is 17 residues. Germline loops: CDR1 SGHAT, CDR2 FQNNGV.

On this clonotype itself: At one boundary the junction diverges from the germline segment, which might be a read error. The chain combines TRBV6-1 with TRBJ1-5; D remains ambiguous. The germline V gene encodes CDR1 MNHNS and CDR2 SASEGT. This CDR3 region has 14 residues. The CDR3 sequence is CASSASRLYQPQRF. The CDR3 DNA reads TGTGCCAGCAGTGCCTCCCGTCTCTATCAGCCCCAGCGTTTT.

Points on this clonotype: The junction does not match germline at one end; this may be a read error. The CDR3: CTSSHIDTQYF. In nucleotides, the CDR3 is TGTACCAGCAGCCATATAGATACACAGTATTTT. V and J are TRBV11-2 and TRBJ2-3, with unresolved D. This CDR3 spans 11 amino acids. Germline V CDR1 and CDR2: SGHAT, FQNNGV.

This clonotype has a handful of counts. The chain links TRBV11-2 to TRBJ1-4; no clear D gene. V lost 0 bases and J 7 bases, leaving 0 bases between the germline ends. This CDR3 has 11 residues. Germline V gene lookup returns CDR1 SGHAT and CDR2 FQNNGV. The CDR3 DNA is TGTGCCAGCAGCTTAGATGAAAAACTGTTTTTT. As protein: CASSLDEKLFF.

Turning to this clonotype: A read error may produce the germline difference seen at one junction end. The chain carries TRBV10-3 and TRBJ1-2, with TRBD1 matching 8 bases. Germline CDR1 is ENHRY and CDR2 is SYGVKD. This CDR3 contains 16 residues. The CDR3 DNA reads as TGTGCCATCAGTGACCGGACAGGGCGAGAACATCATGGCTACACATTC. This translates into CAISDRTGREHHGYTF.

With respect to this clonotype: No conserved phenylalanine or tryptophan ends this CDR3, so it is likely a read error. The V call is TRBV28, the J call TRBJ2-7; D is undetermined. Trimming left V 3 bases short and J 3 bases short, with 9 bases between. This CDR3 comprises 13 residues. Germline V CDR1 and CDR2: MDHEN, SYDVKM. CDR3 sequence: CASSFLRLYEQYS. The CDR3 DNA sequence: TGTGCCAGCAGTTTCCTCAGACTCTACGAGCAGTACTCC.

The chain joins TRBV9 to TRBJ1-2; D unclear. Trimming removed 0 bases from V and 4 bases from J, with 10 bases in between. The germline CDR1 and CDR2 sequences are SGDLS and YYNGEE. This CDR3 has 14 amino acids. CDR3 sequence: CASSVAPTPYGYTF. As DNA, the CDR3 is TGTGCCAGCAGCGTAGCCCCAACCCCCTATGGCTACACCTTC.

As regards this clonotype: Germline and junction disagree at one end, which may indicate a read error. This chain links TRBV4-2 with TRBJ2-1; D uncertain. Germline assignment: CDR1 LGHNA and CDR2 YNFKEQ. The CDR3 totals 15 residues. CDR3 protein: CASSPPTTWYKEQFF. The CDR3 DNA reads TGTGCCAGCAGCCCACCCACGACGTGGTACAAAGAGCAGTTCTTC.

This clonotype came up many times. This sequence joins TRBV5-4 and TRBJ2-3, with D unresolved. This CDR3 is built from 15 residues. Germline CDR1 is SGHNT and CDR2 is YYREEE (reference sequence). V lost 0 bases and J lost 0, with 8 bases in between. In nucleotides, the CDR3 is TGTGCCAGCAGCTTGGCGCAGAGAAGCACAGATACGCAGTATTTT. Its protein is CASSLAQRSTDTQYF.

Regarding this clonotype: A much larger clone differs from this one at a single base, so this may be a read error. The chain links TRBV6-5 to TRBJ2-7; 7 bases align to TRBD2. Germline V CDR1 and CDR2: MNHEY, SVGAGI. This CDR3 has 14 amino acids. V shed 6 bases and J 6 bases; nucleotides not matched to a gene: 11. CDR3 sequence (DNA): TGTGCCAGCAGGCGGACTGGCGGGAGTTTCGAGCAGTACTTC. Protein: CASRRTGGSFEQYF.

By frequency in the sample, this clonotype is medium-sized. This chain connects TRBV20-1 to TRBJ2-2; TRBD1 matches at 10 bases. The CDR3 runs 16 residues. Germline V gene sequence: CDR1 DFQATT, CDR2 SNEGSKA (reference sequence). V gave up 1 base and J gave up 6 bases; unmatched junction bases: 8. CDR3 bases: TGCAGTGCTAGAGGGATAAGACAGGGGGCCGCCGGGGAGCTGTTTTTT. Protein: CSARGIRQGAAGELFF.